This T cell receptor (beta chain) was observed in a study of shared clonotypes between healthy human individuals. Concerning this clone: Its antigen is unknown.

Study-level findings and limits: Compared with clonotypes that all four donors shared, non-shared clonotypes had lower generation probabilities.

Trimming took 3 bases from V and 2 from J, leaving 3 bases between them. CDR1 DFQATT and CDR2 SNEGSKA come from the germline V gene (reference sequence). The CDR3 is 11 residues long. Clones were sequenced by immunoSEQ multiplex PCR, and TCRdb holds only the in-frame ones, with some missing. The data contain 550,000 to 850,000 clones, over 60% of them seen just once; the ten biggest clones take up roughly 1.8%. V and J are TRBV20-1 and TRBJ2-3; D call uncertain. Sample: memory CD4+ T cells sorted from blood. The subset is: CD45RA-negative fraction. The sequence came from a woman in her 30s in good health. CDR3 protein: CSASNTDTQYF. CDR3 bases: TGCAGTGCTAGCAACACAGATACGCAGTATTTT.